This TCR beta chain derives from a study of shared clonotypes between healthy human individuals. Original handling: For the immunoSEQ data, sequences were junction-only without quality scores, so filtering differed. TCRdb's table, derived via immunoSEQ multiplex PCR, lists solely in-frame clones and lacks some. V and J calls and clone size are copied from that table; D and trimming were computed from the DNA. The sample lists 2 million to 2.5 million clones; approximately 90% were seen once. The CDR3 runs to 14 residues. Trimming shortened V by 9 bases and J by 4 bases, and 15 bases separated the two germline ends. CDR1 is ENHRY, CDR2 SYGVKD, per germline.

The sequence was collected from a man younger than 35 in good health. Some clones in this sample may be carry-over from other donors' samples. Sequencing was carried out using naive CD4+ T cells from PBMCs. Subset here: CD45RA+ positively selected. The chain uses TRBV10-3 and TRBJ2-2; weak D call: TRBD2 (6 bases). The CDR3 loop reads CAMRGVSVTGELFF. As DNA, the CDR3 is TGTGCCATGCGGGGAGTAAGTGTCACCGGGGAGCTGTTTTTT.